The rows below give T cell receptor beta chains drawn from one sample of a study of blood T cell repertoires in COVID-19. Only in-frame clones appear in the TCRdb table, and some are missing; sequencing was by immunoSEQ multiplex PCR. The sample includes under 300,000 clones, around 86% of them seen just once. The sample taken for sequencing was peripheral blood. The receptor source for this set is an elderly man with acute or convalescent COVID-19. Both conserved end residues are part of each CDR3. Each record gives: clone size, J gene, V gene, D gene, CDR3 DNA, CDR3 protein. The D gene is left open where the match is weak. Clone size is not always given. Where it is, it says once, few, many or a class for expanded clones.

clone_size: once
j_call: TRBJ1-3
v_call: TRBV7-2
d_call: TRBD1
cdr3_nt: TGTGCCAGCAGCTTAGGTCGGTCAGGGGGCGAAAACACCATATATTTT
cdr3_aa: CASSLGRSGGENTIYF

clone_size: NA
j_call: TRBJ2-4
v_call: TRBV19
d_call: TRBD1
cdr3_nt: TGTGCCAGTACAGGGGACAGGGAGGGAAGTTCCGCCAAAAACATTCAGTACTTC
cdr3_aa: CASTGDREGSSAKNIQYF

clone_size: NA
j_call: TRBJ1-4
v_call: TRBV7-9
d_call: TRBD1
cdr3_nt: TGTGCCAGCAGCAACCTCAGGGGGCTGACTAATGAAAAACTGTTTTTT
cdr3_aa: CASSNLRGLTNEKLFF

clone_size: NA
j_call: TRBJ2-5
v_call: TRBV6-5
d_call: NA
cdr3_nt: TGTGCCAGCATCCCGGGTCCAGGGGCGAAGACCCAGTACTTC
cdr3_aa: CASIPGPGAKTQYF

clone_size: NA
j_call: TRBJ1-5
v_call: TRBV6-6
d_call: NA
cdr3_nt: TGTGCCAGCAACTTAGAGGGTCAGCCCCAGCATTTT
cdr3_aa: CASNLEGQPQHF

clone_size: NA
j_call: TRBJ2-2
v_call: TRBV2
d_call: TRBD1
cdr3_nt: TGTGCCAGCAGTGGGCAAACAGGGGTCCTCACCGGGGAGCTGTTTTTT
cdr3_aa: CASSGQTGVLTGELFF

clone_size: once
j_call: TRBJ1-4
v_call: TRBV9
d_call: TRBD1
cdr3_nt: TGTGCCAGCAGCGAGCGGACAGGATTTAATGAAAAACTGTTTTTT
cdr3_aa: CASSERTGFNEKLFF

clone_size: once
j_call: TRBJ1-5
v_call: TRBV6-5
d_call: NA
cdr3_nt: TGTGCCAGCGAGGAGACAAGGGGTCAGCCCCAGCATTTT
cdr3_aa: CASEETRGQPQHF

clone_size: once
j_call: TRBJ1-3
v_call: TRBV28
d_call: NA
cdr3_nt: TGTGCCAGCAGTTTTCACTCTGGAAACACCATATATTTT
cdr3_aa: CASSFHSGNTIYF

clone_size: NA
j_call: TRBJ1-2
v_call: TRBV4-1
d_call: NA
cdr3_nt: TGCGCCAGCAGCCAAGATCTTATCGGCTATGGCTACACCTTC
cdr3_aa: CASSQDLIGYGYTF

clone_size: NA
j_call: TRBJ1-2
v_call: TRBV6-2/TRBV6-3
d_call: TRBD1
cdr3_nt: TGTGCCAGCAGTCCCGGGACAGCTAACTATGGCTACACCTTC
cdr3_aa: CASSPGTANYGYTF